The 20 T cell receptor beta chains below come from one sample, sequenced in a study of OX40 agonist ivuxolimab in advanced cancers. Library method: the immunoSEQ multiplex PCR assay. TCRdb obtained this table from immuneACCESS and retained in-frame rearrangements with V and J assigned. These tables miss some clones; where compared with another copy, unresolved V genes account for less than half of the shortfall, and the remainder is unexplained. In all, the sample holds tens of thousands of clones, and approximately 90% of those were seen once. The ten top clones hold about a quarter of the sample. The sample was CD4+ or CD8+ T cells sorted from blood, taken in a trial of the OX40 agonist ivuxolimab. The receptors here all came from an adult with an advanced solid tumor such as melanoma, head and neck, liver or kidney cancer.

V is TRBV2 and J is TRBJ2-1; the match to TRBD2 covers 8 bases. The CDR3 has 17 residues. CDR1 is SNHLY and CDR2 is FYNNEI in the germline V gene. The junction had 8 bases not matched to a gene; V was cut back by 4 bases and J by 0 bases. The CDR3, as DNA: TGTGCCAGCAGTGTGGTACTAGCGGCTATCTCCTACAATGAGCAGTTCTTC. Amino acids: CASSVVLAAISYNEQFF.

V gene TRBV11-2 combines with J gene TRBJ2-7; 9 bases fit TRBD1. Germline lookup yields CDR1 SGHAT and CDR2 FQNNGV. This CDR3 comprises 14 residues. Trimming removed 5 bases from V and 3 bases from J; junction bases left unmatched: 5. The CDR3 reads CASSLGTGYYEQYV. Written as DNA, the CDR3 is TGTGCCAGCAGCCTAGGGACAGGGTACTACGAGCAGTACGTC.

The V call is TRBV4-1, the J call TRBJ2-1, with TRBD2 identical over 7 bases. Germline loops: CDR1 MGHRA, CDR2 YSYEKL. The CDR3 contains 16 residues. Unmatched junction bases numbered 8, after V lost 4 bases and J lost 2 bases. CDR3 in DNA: TGCGCCAGCAGCCTTTTAGCGGGCGGGGCCTACAATGAGCAGTTCTTC. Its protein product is CASSLLAGGAYNEQFF.

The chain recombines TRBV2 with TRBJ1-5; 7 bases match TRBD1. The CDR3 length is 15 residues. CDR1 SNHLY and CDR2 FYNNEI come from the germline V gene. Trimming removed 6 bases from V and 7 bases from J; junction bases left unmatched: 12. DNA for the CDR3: TGTGCCAGCAGGCAAATTAGGGGGCAGGAACAGCCCCAGCATTTT. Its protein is CASRQIRGQEQPQHF. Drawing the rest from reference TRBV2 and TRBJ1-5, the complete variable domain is EPEVTQTPSHQVTQMGQEVILRCVPISNHLYFYWYRQILGQKVEFLVSFYNNEISEKSEIFDDQFSVERPDGSNFTLKIRSTKLEDSAMYFCASRQIRGQEQPQHFGDGTRLSIL.

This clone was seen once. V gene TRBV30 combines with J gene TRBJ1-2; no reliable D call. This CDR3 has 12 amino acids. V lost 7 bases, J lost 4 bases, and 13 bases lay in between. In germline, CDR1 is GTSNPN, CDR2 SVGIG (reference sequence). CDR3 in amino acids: CASDPGGYGYTF. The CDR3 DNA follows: TGTGCCTCGGATCCCGGCGGCTATGGCTACACCTTC.

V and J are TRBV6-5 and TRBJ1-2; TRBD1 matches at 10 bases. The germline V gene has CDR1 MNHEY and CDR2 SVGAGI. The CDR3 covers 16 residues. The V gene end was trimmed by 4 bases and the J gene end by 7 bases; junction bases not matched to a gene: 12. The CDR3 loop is CASSSVRDRGEFGYTF. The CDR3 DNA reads TGTGCCAGCAGTTCTGTCCGGGACAGGGGCGAGTTTGGCTACACCTTC.

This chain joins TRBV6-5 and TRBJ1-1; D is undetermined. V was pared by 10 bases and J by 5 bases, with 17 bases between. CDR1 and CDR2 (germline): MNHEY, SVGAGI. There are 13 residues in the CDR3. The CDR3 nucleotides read TGTGCCACCCTCGCACTGGGGTTGACTGAAGCTTTCTTT. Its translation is CATLALGLTEAFF.

The CDR3 is CASSIWSRQPQHF. CDR3 nucleotide sequence: TGTGCCAGTAGTATTTGGTCGCGGCAGCCCCAGCATTTT. The chain combines TRBV19 with TRBJ1-5; D ambiguous. Trimming took off 3 bases at V and 7 bases at J, with 10 bases between the two ends. The germline V gene encodes CDR1 LNHDA and CDR2 SQIVND (reference sequence). This CDR3 comprises 13 residues.

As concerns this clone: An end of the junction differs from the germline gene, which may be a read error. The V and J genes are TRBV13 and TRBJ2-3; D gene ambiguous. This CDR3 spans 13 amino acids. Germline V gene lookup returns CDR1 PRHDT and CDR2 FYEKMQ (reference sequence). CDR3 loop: CASTLRITDTQYF. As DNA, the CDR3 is TGTGCCAGCACCTTACGAATCACAGATACGCAGTATTTT. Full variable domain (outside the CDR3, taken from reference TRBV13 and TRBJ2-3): AAGVIQSPRHLIKEKRETATLKCYPIPRHDTVYWYQQGPGQDPQFLISFYEKMQSDKGSIPDRFSAQQFSDYHSELNMSSLELGDSALYFCASTLRITDTQYFGPGTRLTVL.

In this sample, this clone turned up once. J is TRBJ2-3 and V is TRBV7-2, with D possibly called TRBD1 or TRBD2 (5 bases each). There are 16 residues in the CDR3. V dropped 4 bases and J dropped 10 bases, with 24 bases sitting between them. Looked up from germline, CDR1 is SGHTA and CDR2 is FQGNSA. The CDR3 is CASSSIAFRDGYAQYF. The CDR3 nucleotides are TGTGCCAGCAGCTCAATAGCGTTCCGGGACGGGTATGCGCAGTATTTT.

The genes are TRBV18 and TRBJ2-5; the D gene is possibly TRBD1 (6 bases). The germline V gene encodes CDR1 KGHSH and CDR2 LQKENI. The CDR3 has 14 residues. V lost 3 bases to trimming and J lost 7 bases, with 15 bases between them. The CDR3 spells CASSPARDIPTQYF. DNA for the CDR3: TGTGCCAGCTCACCGGCGAGGGACATCCCGACCCAGTACTTC.

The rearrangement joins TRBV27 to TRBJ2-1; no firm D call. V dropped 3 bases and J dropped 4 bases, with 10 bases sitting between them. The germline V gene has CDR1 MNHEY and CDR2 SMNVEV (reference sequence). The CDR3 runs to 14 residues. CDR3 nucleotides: TGTGCCAGCAGTTTTTGGCAAGGGTACAATGAGCAGTTCTTC. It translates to CASSFWQGYNEQFF.

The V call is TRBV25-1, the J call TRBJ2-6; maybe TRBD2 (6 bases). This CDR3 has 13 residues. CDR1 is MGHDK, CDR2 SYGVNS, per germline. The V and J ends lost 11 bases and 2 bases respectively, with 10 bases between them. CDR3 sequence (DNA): TGTGCCTCCGGGGGTGCTGGGGCCAACGTCCTGACTTTC. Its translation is CASGGAGANVLTF.

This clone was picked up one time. CDR3 in amino acids: CASSYDTRGSQHF. In nucleotides, the CDR3 is TGTGCCAGCAGTTACGATACTCGGGGGTCCCAGCATTTT. The chain carries TRBV6-5 and TRBJ1-5; maybe TRBD1 (5 bases). V was pared by 2 bases and J by 11 bases, with 13 bases between. The germline V gene encodes CDR1 MNHEY and CDR2 SVGAGI. This CDR3 contains 13 residues.

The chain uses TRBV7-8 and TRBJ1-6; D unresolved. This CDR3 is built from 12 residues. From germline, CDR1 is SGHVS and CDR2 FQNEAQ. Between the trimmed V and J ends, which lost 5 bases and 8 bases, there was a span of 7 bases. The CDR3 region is CASSLSHSPLHF. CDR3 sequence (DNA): TGTGCCAGCAGCCTGTCCCATTCACCCCTCCACTTT.

The CDR3 spells CASSLGAFPGNTIYF. DNA for the CDR3: TGTGCCAGCAGCTTAGGGGCGTTCCCTGGAAACACCATATATTTT. The chain employs TRBV13 and TRBJ1-3; no clear D. The CDR3 spans 15 residues. In germline, CDR1 is PRHDT, CDR2 FYEKMQ (reference sequence). The germline V and J ends were trimmed by 0 bases and 2 bases, with 8 bases remaining between them.

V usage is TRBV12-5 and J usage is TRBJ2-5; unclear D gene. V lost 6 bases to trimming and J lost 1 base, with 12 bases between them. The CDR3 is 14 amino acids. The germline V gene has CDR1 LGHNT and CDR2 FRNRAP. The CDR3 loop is CASGPGQAQETQYF. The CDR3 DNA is TGTGCTAGTGGCCCGGGCCAAGCCCAAGAGACCCAGTACTTC.

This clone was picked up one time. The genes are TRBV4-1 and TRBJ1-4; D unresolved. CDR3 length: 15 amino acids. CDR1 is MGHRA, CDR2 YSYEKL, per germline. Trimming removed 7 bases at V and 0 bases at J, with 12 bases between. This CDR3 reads CASKVFGATNEKLFF. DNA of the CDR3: TGCGCCAGCAAGGTTTTCGGGGCAACTAATGAAAAACTGTTTTTT.

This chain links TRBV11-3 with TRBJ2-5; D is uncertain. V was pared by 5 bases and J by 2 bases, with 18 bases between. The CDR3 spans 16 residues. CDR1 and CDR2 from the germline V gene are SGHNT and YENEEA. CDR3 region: CASSLLGEGAQETQYF. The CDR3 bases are TGTGCCAGCAGCCTTTTGGGTGAAGGAGCGCAAGAGACCCAGTACTTC.

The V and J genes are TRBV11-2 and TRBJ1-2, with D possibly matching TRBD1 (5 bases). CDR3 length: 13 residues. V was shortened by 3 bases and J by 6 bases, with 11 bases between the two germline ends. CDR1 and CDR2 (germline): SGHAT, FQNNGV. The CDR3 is CASSFGGVDGYTF. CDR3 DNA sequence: TGTGCCAGCAGCTTCGGAGGGGTGGATGGCTACACCTTC. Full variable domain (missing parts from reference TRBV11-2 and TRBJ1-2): EAGVAQSPRYKIIEKRQSVAFWCNPISGHATLYWYQQILGQGPKLLIQFQNNGVVDDSQLPKDRFSAERLKGVDSTLKIQPAKLEDSAVYLCASSFGGVDGYTFGSGTRLTVV.